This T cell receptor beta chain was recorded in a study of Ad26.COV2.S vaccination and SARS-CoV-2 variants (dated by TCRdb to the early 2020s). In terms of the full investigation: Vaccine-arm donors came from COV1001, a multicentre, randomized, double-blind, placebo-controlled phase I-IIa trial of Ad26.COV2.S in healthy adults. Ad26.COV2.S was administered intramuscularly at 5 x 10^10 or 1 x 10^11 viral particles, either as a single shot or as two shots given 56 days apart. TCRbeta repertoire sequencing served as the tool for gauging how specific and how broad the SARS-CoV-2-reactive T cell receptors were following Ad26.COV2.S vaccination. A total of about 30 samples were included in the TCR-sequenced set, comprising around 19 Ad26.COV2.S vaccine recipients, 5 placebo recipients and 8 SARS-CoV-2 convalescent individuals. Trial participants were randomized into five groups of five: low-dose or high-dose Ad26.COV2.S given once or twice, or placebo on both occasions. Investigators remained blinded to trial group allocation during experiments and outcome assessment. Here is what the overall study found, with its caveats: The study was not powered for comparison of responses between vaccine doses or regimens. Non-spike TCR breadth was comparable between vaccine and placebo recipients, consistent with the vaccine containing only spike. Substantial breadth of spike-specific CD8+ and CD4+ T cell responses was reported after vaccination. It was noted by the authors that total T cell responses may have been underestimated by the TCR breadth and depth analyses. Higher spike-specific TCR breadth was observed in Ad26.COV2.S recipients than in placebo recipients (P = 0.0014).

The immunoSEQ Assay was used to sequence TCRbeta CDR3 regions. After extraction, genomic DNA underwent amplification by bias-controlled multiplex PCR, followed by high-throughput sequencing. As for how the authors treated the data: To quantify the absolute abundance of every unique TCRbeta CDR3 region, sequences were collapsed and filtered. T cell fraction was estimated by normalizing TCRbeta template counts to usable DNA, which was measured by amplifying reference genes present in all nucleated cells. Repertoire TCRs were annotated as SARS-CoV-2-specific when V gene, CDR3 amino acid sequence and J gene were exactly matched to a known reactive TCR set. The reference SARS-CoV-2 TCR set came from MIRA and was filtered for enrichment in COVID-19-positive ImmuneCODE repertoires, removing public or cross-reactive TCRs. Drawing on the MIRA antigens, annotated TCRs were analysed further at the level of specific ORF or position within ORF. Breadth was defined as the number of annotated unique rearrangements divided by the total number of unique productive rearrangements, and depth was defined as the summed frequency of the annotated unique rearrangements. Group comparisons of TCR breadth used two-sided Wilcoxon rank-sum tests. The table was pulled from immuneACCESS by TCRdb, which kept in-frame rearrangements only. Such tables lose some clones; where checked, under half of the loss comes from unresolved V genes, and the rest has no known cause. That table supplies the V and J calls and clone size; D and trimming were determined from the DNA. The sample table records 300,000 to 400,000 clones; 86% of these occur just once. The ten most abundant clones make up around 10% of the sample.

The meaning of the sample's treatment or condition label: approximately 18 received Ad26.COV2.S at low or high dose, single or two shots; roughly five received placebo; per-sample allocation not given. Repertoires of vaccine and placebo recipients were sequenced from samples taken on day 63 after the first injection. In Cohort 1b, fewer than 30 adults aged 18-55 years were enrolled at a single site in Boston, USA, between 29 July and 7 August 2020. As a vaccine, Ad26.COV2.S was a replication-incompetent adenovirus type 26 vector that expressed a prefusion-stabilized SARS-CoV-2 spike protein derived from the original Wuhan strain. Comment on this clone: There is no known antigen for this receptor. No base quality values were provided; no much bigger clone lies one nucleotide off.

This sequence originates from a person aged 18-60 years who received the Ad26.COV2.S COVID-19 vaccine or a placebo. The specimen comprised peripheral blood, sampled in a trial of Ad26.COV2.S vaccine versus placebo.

The CDR3 in this case is CASSLGGEGQFF. The DNA sequence is as follows: TGCGCCAGCAGCTTGGGCGGGGAGGGGCAGTTCTTC. The rearrangement combines TRBV5-1 with TRBJ2-1; 7 central bases correspond to TRBD2. V and J are trimmed by 0 bases and 12 bases, and the gene matches miss 3 bases of the junction. Sequences SGHRS (CDR1) and YFSETQ (CDR2) are obtained from the germline V gene. The CDR3 covers 12 residues, taking in both the cysteine and the phenylalanine. The entry retains the CDR3 DNA only, 36 bases that are in frame from base 1.